What follows is one TCR beta chain and its context. What it recognizes is unknown. With 60 Vbeta and 13 Jbeta primers, the PCR was carried out. Measured with immunoSEQ multiplex PCR; TCRdb has only the in-frame clones, and not every one. The sample yields over 150,000 clones, about 70% seen once. Germline V gene data show CDR1 as MNHEY and CDR2 as SVGAGI. The CDR3 sequence is 14 residues long. V dropped 6 bases and J dropped 4; count of bases not matched to a gene: 6. The data were obtained in a study of cytomegalovirus exposure and HLA in healthy donors. Study-level background: Earlier, 110 million or so unique TCR beta sequences were recovered from roughly 180 million T cells by an analysis.

Broader study findings: Listed as cytomegalovirus-associated were more than 150 TCR beta chains. One later analysis reportedly identified an Asian-associated ancestry cluster that showed fewer N-insertions than the roughly 600-donor mean.

Sequencing used PBMCs. The V and J genes are TRBV6-5 and TRBJ1-2; 9 nucleotides agree with TRBD1. This sequence originates from a woman younger than 35 in good health and CMV-seropositive. The CDR3 coding sequence is TGTGCCAGCAGCGAAACAGGGGGCAGCTATGGCTACACCTTC. Translating it yields CASSETGGSYGYTF.